This T cell receptor (beta chain) was retrieved from a study of T-cell memory formation after mild COVID-19. Study-wide background: Largely donor-specific sequence clusters came from a couple of donors.

The CDR3 contains 15 residues. Germline values: CDR1 SGHRS, CDR2 YFSETQ. V shed 4 bases and J 9 bases; nucleotides not matched to a gene: 10. TCRdb re-analysed the 5' RACE reads in MiXCR, keeping a single row per CDR3 protein. The sample has 350,000 to 450,000 distinct CDR3 sequences; approximately 25% are singletons. This clonotype was sampled from an adult woman who had mild COVID-19 (a few samples of this study predate the infection). Cell type and time point are not known. The sample consisted of PBMCs or a T cell subset sorted from them (not recorded which). V usage is TRBV5-1 and J usage is TRBJ1-6, with 7 nucleotides matching TRBD1. CDR3 coding DNA: TGCGCCAGCAGCCGGGGACAGAAGGAGGGTTCACCCCTCCACTTT. Encoded protein: CASSRGQKEGSPLHF.